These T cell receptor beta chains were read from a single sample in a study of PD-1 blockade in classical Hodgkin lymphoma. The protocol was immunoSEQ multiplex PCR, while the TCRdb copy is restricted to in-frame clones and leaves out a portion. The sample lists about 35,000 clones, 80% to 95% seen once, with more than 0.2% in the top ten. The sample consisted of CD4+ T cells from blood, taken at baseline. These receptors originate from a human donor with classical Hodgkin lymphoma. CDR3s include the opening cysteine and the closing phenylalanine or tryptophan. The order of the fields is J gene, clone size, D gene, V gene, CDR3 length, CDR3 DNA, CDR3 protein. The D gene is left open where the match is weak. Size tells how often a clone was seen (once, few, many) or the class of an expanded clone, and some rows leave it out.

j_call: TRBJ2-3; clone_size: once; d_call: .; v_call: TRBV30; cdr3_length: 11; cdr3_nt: TGTGCCTGGGACTTAGCGGATACGCAGTATTTT; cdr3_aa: CAWDLADTQYF
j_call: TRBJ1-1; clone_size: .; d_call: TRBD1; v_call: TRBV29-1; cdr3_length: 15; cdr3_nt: TGCAGCGTTGAAGTAACGACAGGGATGAACACTGAAGCTTTCTTT; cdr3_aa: CSVEVTTGMNTEAFF
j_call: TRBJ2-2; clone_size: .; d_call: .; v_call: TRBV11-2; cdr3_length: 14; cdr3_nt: TGTGCCAGCAGCTTACTCACCAGGGCCTTAGAGCTGTTTTTT; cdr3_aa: CASSLLTRALELFF
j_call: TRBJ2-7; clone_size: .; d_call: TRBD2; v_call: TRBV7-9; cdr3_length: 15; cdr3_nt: TGTGCCAGCAGTCACGCACTAGCGGGAGTCTACGAGCAGTACTTC; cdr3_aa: CASSHALAGVYEQYF
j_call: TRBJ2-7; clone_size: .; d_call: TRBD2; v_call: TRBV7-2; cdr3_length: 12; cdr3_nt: TGTGCCAGCAGCTCCCCCCTAGCGGGACGCAACTTC; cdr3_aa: CASSSPLAGRNF
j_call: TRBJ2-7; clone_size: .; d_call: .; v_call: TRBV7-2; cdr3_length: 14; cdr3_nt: TGTGCCAGCGGACAGACTAGCCTTTCCTACGAGCAGTACTTC; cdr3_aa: CASGQTSLSYEQYF
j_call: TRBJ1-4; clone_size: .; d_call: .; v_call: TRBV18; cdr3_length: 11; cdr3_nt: TGTGCCAGCTCACCCCGAGAAAAACTGTTTTTT; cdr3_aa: CASSPREKLFF
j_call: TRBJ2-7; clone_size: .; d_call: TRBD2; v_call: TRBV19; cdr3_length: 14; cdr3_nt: TGTGCCAGTAGTATCGGGGGAGGGTCCTACGAGCAGTACTTC; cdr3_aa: CASSIGGGSYEQYF
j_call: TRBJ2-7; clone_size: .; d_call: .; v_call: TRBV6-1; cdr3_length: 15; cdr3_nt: TGTGCCAGCAGTGGACTAACCACTTCCTCCTACGAGCAGTACTTC; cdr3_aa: CASSGLTTSSYEQYF
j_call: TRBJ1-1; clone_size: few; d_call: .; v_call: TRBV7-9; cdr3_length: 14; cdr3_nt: TGTGCCAGCAGCTTTGACAGCCCGGAGTTAGGGGCTTTCTTT; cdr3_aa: CASSFDSPELGAFF
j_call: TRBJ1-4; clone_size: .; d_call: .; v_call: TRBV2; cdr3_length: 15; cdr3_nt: TGTGCCAGCAGTGAAGCCCAAGCCGGGGTAGGGGAACTGTTTTTT; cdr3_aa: CASSEAQAGVGELFF